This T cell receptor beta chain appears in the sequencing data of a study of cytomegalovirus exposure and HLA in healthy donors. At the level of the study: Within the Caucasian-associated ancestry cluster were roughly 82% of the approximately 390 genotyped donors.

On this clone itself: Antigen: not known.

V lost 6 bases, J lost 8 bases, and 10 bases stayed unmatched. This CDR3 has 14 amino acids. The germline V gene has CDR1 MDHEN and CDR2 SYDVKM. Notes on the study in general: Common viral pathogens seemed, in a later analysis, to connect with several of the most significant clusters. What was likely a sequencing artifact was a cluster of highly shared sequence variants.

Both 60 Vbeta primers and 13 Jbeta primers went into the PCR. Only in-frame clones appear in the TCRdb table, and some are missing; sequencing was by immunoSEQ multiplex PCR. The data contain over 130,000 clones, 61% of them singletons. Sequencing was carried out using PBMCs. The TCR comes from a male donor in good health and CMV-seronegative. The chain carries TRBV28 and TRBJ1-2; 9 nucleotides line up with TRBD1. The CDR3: CASSRPRTGEGYTF. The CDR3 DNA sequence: TGTGCCAGCAGCCGCCCCAGGACAGGGGAAGGCTACACCTTC.